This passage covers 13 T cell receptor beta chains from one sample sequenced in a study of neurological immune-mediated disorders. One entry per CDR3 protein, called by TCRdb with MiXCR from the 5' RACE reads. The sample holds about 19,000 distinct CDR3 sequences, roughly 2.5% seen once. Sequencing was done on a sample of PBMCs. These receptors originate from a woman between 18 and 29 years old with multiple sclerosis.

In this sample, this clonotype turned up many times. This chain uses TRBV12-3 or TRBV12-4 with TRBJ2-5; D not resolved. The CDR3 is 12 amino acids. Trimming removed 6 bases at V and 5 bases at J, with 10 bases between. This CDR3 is CASSRAGETQYF. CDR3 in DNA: TGTGCCAGCAGCCGGGCCGGGGAGACCCAGTACTTC.

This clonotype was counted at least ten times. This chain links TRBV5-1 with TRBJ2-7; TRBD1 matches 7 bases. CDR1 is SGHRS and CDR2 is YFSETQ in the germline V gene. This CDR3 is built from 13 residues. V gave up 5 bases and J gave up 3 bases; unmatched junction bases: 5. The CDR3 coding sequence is TGCGCCAGCAGTGAGACAGGGAACTACGAGCAGTACTTC. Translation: CASSETGNYEQYF.

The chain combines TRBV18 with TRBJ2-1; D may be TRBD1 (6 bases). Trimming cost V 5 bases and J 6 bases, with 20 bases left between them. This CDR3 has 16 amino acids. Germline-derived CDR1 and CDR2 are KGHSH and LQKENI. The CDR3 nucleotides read TGTGCCAGCTCAGTAATTCTCGGATTACAGGGCAATGAGCAGTTCTTC. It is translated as CASSVILGLQGNEQFF.

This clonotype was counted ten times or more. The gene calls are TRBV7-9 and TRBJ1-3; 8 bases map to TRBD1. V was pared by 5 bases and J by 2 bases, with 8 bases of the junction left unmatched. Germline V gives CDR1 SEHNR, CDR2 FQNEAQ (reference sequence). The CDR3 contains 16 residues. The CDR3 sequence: CASSIGQGLAGNTIYF. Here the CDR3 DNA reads TGTGCCAGCAGCATTGGACAGGGACTCGCTGGAAACACCATATATTTT.

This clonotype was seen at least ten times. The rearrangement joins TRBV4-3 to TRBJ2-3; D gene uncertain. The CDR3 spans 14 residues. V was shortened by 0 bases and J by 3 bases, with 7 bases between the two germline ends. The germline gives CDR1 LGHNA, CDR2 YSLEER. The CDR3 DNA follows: TGCGCCAGCAGCCAAGATTACGAGACAGATACGCAGTATTTT. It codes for CASSQDYETDTQYF.

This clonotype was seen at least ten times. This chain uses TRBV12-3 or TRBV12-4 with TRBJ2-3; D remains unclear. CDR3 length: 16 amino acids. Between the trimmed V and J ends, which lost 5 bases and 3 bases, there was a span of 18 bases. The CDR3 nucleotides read TGTGCCAGCAGTGGCCAATCGCGCGTCGGGACAGATACGCAGTATTTT. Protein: CASSGQSRVGTDTQYF.

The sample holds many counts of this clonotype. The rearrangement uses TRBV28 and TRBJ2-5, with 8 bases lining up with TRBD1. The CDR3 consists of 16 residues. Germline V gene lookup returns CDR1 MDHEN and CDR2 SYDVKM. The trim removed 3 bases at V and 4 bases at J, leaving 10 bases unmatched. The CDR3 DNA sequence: TGTGCCAGCAGTTTTTACCCAGGACAGGGCACAGAGACCCAGTACTTC. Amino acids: CASSFYPGQGTETQYF.

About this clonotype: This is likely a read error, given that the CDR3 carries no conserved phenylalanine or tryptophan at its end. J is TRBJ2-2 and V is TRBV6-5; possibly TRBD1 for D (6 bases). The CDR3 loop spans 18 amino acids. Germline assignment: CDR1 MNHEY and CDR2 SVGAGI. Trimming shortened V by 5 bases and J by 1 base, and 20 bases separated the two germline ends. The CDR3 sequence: CASSKQGSATQNTGELFN. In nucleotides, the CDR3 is TGTGCCAGCAGTAAACAGGGATCAGCTACCCAGAACACCGGGGAGCTGTTTAAT.

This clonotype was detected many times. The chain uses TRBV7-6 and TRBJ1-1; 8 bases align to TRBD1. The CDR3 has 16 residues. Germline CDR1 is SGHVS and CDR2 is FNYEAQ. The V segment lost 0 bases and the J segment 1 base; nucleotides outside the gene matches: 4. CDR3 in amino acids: CASSLAIGQGNTEAFF. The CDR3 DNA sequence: TGTGCCAGCAGCTTAGCGATCGGACAGGGGAACACTGAAGCTTTCTTT.

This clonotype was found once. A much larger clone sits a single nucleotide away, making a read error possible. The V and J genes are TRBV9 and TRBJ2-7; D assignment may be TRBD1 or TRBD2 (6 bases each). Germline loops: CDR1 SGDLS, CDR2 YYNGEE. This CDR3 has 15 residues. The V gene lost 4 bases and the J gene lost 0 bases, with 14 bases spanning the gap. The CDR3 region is CASSSGGASSYEQYF. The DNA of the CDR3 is TGTGCCAGCAGCTCCGGGGGCGCATCCTCCTACGAGCAGTACTTC.

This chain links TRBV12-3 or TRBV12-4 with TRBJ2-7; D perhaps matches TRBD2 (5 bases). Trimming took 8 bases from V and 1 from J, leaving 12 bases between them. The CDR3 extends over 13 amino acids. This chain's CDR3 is CASQSGGSYEQYF. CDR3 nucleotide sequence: TGTGCCAGCCAATCGGGCGGGTCCTACGAGCAGTACTTC.

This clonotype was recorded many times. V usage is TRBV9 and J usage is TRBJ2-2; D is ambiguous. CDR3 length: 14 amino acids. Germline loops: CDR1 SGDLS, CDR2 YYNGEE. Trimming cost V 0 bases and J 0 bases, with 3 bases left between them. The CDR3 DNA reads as TGTGCCAGCAGCGTAGTAGCGAACACCGGGGAGCTGTTTTTT. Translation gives CASSVVANTGELFF. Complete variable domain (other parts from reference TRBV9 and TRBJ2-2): DSGVTQTPKHLITATGQRVTLRCSPRSGDLSVYWYQQSLDQGLQFLIQYYNGEERAKGNILERFSAQQFPDLHSELNLSSLELGDSALYFCASSVVANTGELFFGEGSRLTVL.

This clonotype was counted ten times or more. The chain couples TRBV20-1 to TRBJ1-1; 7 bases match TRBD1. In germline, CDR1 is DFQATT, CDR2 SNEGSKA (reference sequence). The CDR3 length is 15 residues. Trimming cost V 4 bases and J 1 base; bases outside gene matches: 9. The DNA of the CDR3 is TGCAGTGCTATAAACAGGGGTGGCGGGAACACTGAAGCTTTCTTT. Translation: CSAINRGGGNTEAFF.